This T cell receptor beta chain derives from a study of blood T cell repertoires in COVID-19 (dated by TCRdb to 2019 to 2021). In terms of the full investigation: Samples from collaborators originated in the United States, Italy and Spain and spanned both the acute and convalescent phases of COVID-19. The samples were drawn from the first 160 participants of the ongoing ImmuneRACE study and from some 1,300 subjects provided by 6 global collaborators. Deeply sampled blood TCRbeta repertoires from subjects exposed to, actively infected with, or recovered from COVID-19 were included in the dataset. The repertoires were released in a freely available public database intended as a resource for research on the immune response to SARS-CoV-2. Sample metadata almost always included a de-identified subject ID, COVID-19 status, age in years and sex. The prospective study material was composed of cDNA or gDNA derived from T cells, B-cell-depleted T cells, or PBMCs. Where HLA class I and class II types were available, the types were taken from metadata supplied by the sample provider, not from assay-based typing. Findings and caveats that apply to the study as a whole: Clinical and demographic metadata were provided uncurated, with the amount varying by source and participant.

According to the germline V gene, CDR1 reads SGHAT and CDR2 reads FQNNGV. V and J are truncated by 1 base and 4 bases respectively, leaving an intervening sequence of 12 bases. From the cysteine up to the phenylalanine, the CDR3 has a length of 15 residues. Left in the record is the CDR3 DNA by itself, 45 bases read in frame from the first base. As concerns this clone: Which antigen it targets is not known. Base qualities are not recorded, but no much larger clone differs from it by a single base.

TCRbeta CDR3 regions were amplified from genomic DNA using the immunoSEQ Assay, a bias-controlled multiplex PCR. The paper's processing steps were these. Nucleated cell counts per sample were estimated from amplification of reference gene primers within the assay. Sequence reads were collapsed and filtered to measure the absolute abundance of every unique TCRbeta CDR3 rearrangement. For each sample, productive Simpson clonality was calculated as the square root of Simpson's diversity index over productive rearrangements. The table comes from immuneACCESS by way of TCRdb, which keeps in-frame sequences with V and J called. Part of the clones is missing from these tables; in studies checked, under half for an unresolved V gene and the rest for unknown reasons. Clonal size and the V and J genes are those of that table, whereas D and trimming came from the DNA. Present in this sample are some 110,000 clones, 92% of which were seen just once. Just over 2% of the sample rests with the top ten.

At one collaborating source in Seattle, patients were enrolled during active infection and were followed longitudinally through the course of disease. The collaborating institutions used their own protocols to collect whole blood in K2EDTA tubes. For TCRbeta analysis, collaborators shipped samples as frozen whole blood, isolated PBMCs, or DNA extracted from either of those sample types. The TCR comes from a man aged 50-59 years with COVID-19, enrolled during active disease. Recombination linked TRBV11-2 to TRBJ2-3; the D region possibly corresponds to TRBD1 (7 bases align). Sequencing input: peripheral blood. The nucleotide sequence is TGTGCCAGCAGCTTAGTGGAGGGGGCCGCAGATACGCAGTATTTT. It translates to CASSLVEGAADTQYF.